Here is one TCR beta chain with its context. The data are from a study of blood T cell repertoires in COVID-19. Study overall: Samples of COVID-19 (acute and convalescent) were obtained from the United States, Italy and Spain. T cells, B-cell-depleted T cells, or PBMCs provided the cDNA or gDNA that served as material.

Sequenced by immunoSEQ multiplex PCR; TCRdb stores in-frame clones only, minus some. Of nearly 250,000 clones listed, more than 75% are singletons. Recovered status in Cohort 3 required two negative PCRs, clearance, or symptom resolution. V was clipped by 7 bases and J by 5 bases; unmatched bases: 3. The CDR3 is 14 amino acids. From germline, CDR1 is MNHEY and CDR2 SMNVEV (reference sequence). The chain couples TRBV27 to TRBJ2-1, with 12 bases that match TRBD2. The sequence derives from a woman between 45 and 65 years old who had recovered from COVID-19. Sequenced material: PBMCs or T cells enriched from blood (not recorded which). CDR3 sequence: CASTLAGGHNEQFF. The DNA of the CDR3 is TGTGCCAGCACACTAGCGGGAGGCCACAATGAGCAGTTCTTC.